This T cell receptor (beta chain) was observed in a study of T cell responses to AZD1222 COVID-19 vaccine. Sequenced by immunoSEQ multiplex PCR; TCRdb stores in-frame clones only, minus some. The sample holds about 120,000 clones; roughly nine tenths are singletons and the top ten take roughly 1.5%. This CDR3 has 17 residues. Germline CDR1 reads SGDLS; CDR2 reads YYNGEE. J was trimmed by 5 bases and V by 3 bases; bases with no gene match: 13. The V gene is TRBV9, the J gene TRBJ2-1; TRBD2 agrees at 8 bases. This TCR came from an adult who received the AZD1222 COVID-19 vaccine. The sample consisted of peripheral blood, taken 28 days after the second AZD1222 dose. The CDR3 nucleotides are TGTGCCAGCAGCGCCTCTAGGACGGGAGGGCCCAACAATGAGCAGTTCTTC. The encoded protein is CASSASRTGGPNNEQFF.